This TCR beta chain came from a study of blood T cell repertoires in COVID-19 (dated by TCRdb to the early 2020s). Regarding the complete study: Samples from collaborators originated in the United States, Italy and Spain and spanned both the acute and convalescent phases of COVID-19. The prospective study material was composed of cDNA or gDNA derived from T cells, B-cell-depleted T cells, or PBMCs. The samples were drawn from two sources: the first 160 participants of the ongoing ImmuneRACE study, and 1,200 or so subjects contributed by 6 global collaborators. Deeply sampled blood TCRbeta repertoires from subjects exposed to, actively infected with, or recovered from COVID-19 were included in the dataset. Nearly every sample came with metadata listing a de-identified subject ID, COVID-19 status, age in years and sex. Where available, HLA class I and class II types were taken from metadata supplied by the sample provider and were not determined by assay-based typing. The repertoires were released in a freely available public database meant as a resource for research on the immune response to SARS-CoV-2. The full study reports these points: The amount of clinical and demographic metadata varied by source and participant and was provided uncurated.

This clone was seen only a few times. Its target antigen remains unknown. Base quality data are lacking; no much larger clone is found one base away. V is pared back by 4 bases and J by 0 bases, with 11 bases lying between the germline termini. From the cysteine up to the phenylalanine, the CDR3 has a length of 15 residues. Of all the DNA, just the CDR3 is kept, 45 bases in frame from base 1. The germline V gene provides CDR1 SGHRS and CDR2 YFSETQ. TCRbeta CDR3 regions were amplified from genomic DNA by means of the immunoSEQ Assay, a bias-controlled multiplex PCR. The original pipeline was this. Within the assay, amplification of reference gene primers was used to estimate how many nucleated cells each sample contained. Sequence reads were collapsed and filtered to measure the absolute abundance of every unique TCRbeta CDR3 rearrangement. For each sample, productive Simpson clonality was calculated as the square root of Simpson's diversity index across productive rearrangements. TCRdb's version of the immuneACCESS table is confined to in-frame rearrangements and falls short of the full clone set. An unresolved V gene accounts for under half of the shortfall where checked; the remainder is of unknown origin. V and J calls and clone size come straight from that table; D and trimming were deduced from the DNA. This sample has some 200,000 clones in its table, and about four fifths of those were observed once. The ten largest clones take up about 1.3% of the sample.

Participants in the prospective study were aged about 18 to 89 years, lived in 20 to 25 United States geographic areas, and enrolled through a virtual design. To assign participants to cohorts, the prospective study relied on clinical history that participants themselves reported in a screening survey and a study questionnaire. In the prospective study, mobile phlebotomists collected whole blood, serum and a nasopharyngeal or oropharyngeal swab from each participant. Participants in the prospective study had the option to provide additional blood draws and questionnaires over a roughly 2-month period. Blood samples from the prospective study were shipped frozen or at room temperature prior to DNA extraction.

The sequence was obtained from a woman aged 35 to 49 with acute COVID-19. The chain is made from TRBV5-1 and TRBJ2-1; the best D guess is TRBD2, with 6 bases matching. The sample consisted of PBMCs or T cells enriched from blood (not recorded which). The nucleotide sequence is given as TGCGCCAGCAGCGAACGGGAGATCTCCTACAATGAGCAGTTCTTC. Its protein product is CASSEREISYNEQFF.